What follows are 19 T cell receptor beta chains derived from one specimen sequenced in a study of identical twins. One entry per CDR3 protein results from TCRdb running MiXCR on the 5' RACE reads. The sample contains some 730,000 distinct CDR3 sequences, 18% of which appear only once. This sample also appeared in a second study, on T cells expressing NK-cell markers.

The sequenced sample was PBMCs. Receptors were obtained from a young woman in good health.

This chain joins TRBV7-3 and TRBJ2-5; no clear D gene. There are 13 residues in the CDR3. Germline CDR1 and CDR2: SGHTA and FQGTGA. The V end was cut by 5 bases, the J end by 5 bases, with 12 bases between. CDR3 region: CASSPTNRETQYF. The CDR3 nucleotides read TGTGCCAGCAGCCCTACGAATCGGGAGACCCAGTACTTC.

This clonotype came up a few times. V gene TRBV20-1 combines with J gene TRBJ2-5; 11 positions agree with TRBD1. This CDR3 contains 16 residues. Trimming removed 0 bases from V and 4 bases from J; junction bases left unmatched: 7. Germline V CDR1 and CDR2: DFQATT, SNEGSKA (reference sequence). CDR3 sequence reads: CSARDIVDRGLETQYF. CDR3 nucleotide sequence: TGCAGTGCTAGAGATATAGTGGACAGGGGGCTAGAGACCCAGTACTTC.

The gene calls are TRBV7-2 and TRBJ2-1; D remains unclear. The V end was cut by 4 bases, the J end by 9 bases, with 13 bases between. Germline assignment: CDR1 SGHTA and CDR2 FQGNSA. The length of the CDR3 is 13 residues. The CDR3 spells CASSSPPVGEQFF. CDR3 nucleotides: TGTGCCAGCAGCTCCCCTCCAGTAGGTGAGCAGTTCTTC.

This clonotype has ten or more counts. The J gene is TRBJ2-3, the V gene TRBV7-9, with unresolved D. The CDR3 length is 11 residues. Germline-derived CDR1 and CDR2 are SEHNR and FQNEAQ (reference sequence). Trimming cost V 8 bases and J 0 bases, with 3 bases left between them. In DNA form, the CDR3 reads TGTGCCAGCCGGAGCACAGATACGCAGTATTTT. Protein product: CASRSTDTQYF.

This clonotype has just a few counts. The genes are TRBV29-1 and TRBJ2-3; 7 bases line up with TRBD1. CDR1 is SQVTM and CDR2 is ANQGSEA in the germline V gene. J gave up 1 base and V 6 bases, and 13 bases lay outside the gene matches. The CDR3 length is 16 residues. The CDR3 region is CSVNKGQPLGTDTQYF. The CDR3 nucleotides read TGCAGCGTCAATAAGGGACAGCCGCTGGGCACAGATACGCAGTATTTT.

The chain employs TRBV7-9 and TRBJ2-5, with D possibly TRBD1 on 6 matching bases. This CDR3 spans 15 amino acids. Germline V gives CDR1 SEHNR, CDR2 FQNEAQ (reference sequence). V shed 5 bases and J shed 5 bases, with 18 bases lying between them. This CDR3 is CASSQDSKSWETQYF. The DNA of the CDR3 is TGTGCCAGCAGCCAGGACAGCAAATCTTGGGAGACCCAGTACTTC.

V and J are TRBV27 and TRBJ2-1; 11 bases map to TRBD2. Germline V lookup: CDR1 MNHEY, CDR2 SMNVEV (reference sequence). The CDR3 has 15 amino acids. The V and J ends lost 7 bases and 4 bases, in that order; junction bases with no gene match: 6. The CDR3 loop reads CASTVAGGPYNEQFF. As DNA, the CDR3 is TGTGCCAGCACGGTAGCGGGAGGGCCGTACAATGAGCAGTTCTTC.

The sample holds a few counts of this clonotype. V usage is TRBV11-2 and J usage is TRBJ2-3; D gene uncertain. V lost 6 bases, J lost 6 bases, and 7 bases lay in between. The CDR3 runs to 11 residues. Germline CDR1 is SGHAT and CDR2 is FQNNGV. The CDR3 protein is CASRTFDTQYF. CDR3 DNA: TGTGCCAGCAGAACCTTTGATACGCAGTATTTT. Variable domain in full (rest from reference TRBV11-2 and TRBJ2-3): EAGVAQSPRYKIIEKRQSVAFWCNPISGHATLYWYQQILGQGPKLLIQFQNNGVVDDSQLPKDRFSAERLKGVDSTLKIQPAKLEDSAVYLCASRTFDTQYFGPGTRLTVL.

The rearrangement links TRBV25-1 to TRBJ2-5; no firm D call. V gave up 4 bases and J gave up 2 bases, with 14 bases separating them. This CDR3 comprises 15 residues. CDR1 is MGHDK, CDR2 SYGVNS, per germline. The CDR3 loop reads CASSGTRSQQETQYF. In DNA form, the CDR3 reads TGTGCCAGCAGTGGGACGAGAAGCCAGCAAGAGACCCAGTACTTC.

This clonotype was counted ten times or more. J is TRBJ2-3 and V is TRBV13; TRBD1 matches at 7 bases. Germline values: CDR1 PRHDT, CDR2 FYEKMQ (reference sequence). The CDR3 is made up of 12 amino acids. After removal of 6 bases from V and 6 bases from J, the junction contained 3 bases not matched to a gene. In DNA form, the CDR3 reads TGTGCCAGCAGGACAGGGTCGGATACGCAGTATTTT. Protein sequence: CASRTGSDTQYF.

In this sample, this clonotype turned up a few times. The chain uses TRBV6-5 and TRBJ1-2, with D tentatively TRBD1 (5 bases). Germline values: CDR1 MNHEY, CDR2 SVGAGI. The V end was cut by 2 bases, the J end by 7 bases, with 14 bases between. This CDR3 is 14 amino acids long. CDR3 loop: CASSYLRGVSGYTF. The CDR3 DNA reads TGTGCCAGCAGTTACCTCCGGGGGGTCTCTGGCTACACCTTC.

This clonotype showed up many times. The J gene is TRBJ2-5, the V gene TRBV12-3 or TRBV12-4; D gene unclear. The CDR3 spans 13 residues. V was trimmed by 2 bases and J by 5 bases, leaving 9 bases between them. The CDR3 spells CASSLILEETQYF. The CDR3 DNA sequence: TGTGCCAGCAGTTTAATTTTGGAGGAGACCCAGTACTTC.

The V and J genes are TRBV29-1 and TRBJ2-7, with a possible D match to TRBD2 (6 bases). Germline loops: CDR1 SQVTM, CDR2 ANQGSEA. Between the trimmed V and J ends, which lost 1 base and 3 bases, there was a span of 10 bases. This CDR3 has 13 amino acids. The DNA for the CDR3 is TGCAGCGTTGAAGTTGGACTACACTACGAGCAGTACTTC. Its translation is CSVEVGLHYEQYF.

The table lists this clonotype with many counts. J is TRBJ2-3 and V is TRBV10-3, with TRBD2 matching 10 bases. The CDR3 length is 14 residues. V shed 11 bases, J shed 6 bases, and the junction held 11 bases outside the gene matches. Germline loops: CDR1 ENHRY, CDR2 SYGVKD. The CDR3 DNA reads as TGTGCCTCCCGCCTAGCGGGAGACTCCGATACGCAGTATTTT. Protein product: CASRLAGDSDTQYF.

This chain joins TRBV20-1 and TRBJ2-7, with D possibly being TRBD2 (8 bases). V was clipped by 2 bases and J by 5 bases, with 19 bases between them. Per the germline V gene, CDR1 is DFQATT and CDR2 is SNEGSKA (reference sequence). This CDR3 has 15 amino acids. CDR3 sequence (DNA): TGCAGTGCTAGAAGACAGGGCGGGAGGAACCACGAGCAGTACTTC. Translating gives CSARRQGGRNHEQYF.

This clonotype showed up just a few times. This CDR3 reads CASSYSATGLAGNTIYF. CDR3 nucleotides: TGTGCCAGCAGTTACTCGGCGACAGGGCTAGCCGGAAACACCATATATTTT. V usage is TRBV6-5 and J usage is TRBJ1-3, with 7 bases matching TRBD1. The ends lost 0 bases at V and 4 bases at J; junction bases unmatched: 9. This CDR3 has 17 amino acids. CDR1 is MNHEY, CDR2 SVGAGI, per germline.

Only a few counts were recorded for this clonotype. J is TRBJ2-3 and V is TRBV12-3 or TRBV12-4; 9 bases match TRBD2. The CDR3 covers 15 residues. V trimming: 3 bases; J trimming: 4 bases; junction bases outside the gene matches: 5. DNA of the CDR3: TGTGCCAGCAGTTTGGTAGCGGGAGTGTCAGATACGCAGTATTTT. Protein product: CASSLVAGVSDTQYF.

This clonotype was detected ten times or more. V gene TRBV28 combines with J gene TRBJ2-1, with 7 nucleotides matching TRBD1. The CDR3 length is 15 residues. Germline V CDR1 and CDR2: MDHEN, SYDVKM. J was trimmed by 1 base and V by 6 bases; bases with no gene match: 6. The CDR3 DNA sequence: TGTGCCAGCAGGCTAGACAGGGTGTCCTACAATGAGCAGTTCTTC. Protein sequence: CASRLDRVSYNEQFF.

Comments on this clonotype: The junction differs from germline at one of its ends, possibly a read error. The gene calls are TRBV12-3 or TRBV12-4 and TRBJ2-5, with TRBD2 identical over 12 bases. The length of the CDR3 is 11 residues. Here the CDR3 DNA reads TGTGCCAGCAGTCTCGGACTAGCGGGGAACTTC. This encodes CASSLGLAGNF.